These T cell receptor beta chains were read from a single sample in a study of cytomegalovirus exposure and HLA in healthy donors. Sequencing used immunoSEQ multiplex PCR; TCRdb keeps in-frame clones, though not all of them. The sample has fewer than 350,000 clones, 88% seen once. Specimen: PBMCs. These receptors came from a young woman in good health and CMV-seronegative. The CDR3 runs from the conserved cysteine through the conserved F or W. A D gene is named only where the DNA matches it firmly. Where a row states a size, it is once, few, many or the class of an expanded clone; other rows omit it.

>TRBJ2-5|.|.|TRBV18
CASSLKDLPQETQYF
TGTGCCAGCTCACTCAAGGACTTACCACAAGAGACCCAGTACTTC
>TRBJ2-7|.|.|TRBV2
CASSVTGTTYEQYF
TGTGCCAGCAGTGTTACCGGGACAACCTACGAGCAGTACTTC
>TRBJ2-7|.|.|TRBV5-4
CASSSDTRFQGMYEQYF
TGTGCCAGCAGCTCAGATACGAGGTTTCAGGGGATGTACGAGCAGTACTTC
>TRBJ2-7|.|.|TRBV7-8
CASSRGGYEQYF
TGTGCCAGCAGCAGGGGGGGTTACGAGCAGTACTTC
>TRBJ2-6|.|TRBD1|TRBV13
CASSLGQGASGANVLTF
TGTGCCAGCAGCTTGGGACAGGGGGCCTCTGGGGCCAACGTCCTGACTTTC
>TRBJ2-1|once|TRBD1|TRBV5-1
CASSLVQGAGEQFF
TGCGCCAGCAGCTTGGTTCAGGGGGCGGGTGAGCAGTTCTTC
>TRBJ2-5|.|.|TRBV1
CTSSHGGSLETQYF
TGCACCAGCAGCCATGGAGGGTCGCTAGAGACCCAGTACTTC
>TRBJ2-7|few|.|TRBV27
CASSPQGHEQYF
TGTGCCAGCAGTCCACAGGGACACGAGCAGTACTTC
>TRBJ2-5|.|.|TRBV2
CASPLQNQETQYF
TGTGCCAGCCCCTTACAGAACCAAGAGACCCAGTACTTC
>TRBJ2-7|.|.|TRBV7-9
CASSIGSSYEQYF
TGTGCCAGCAGCATAGGGAGCTCCTACGAGCAGTACTTC
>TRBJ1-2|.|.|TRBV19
CASSGRGFPNYGYTF
TGTGCCAGTAGTGGGAGGGGGTTTCCTAACTATGGCTACACCTTC
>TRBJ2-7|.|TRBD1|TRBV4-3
CASSQYPGTGEEQYF
TGCGCCAGCAGCCAATACCCCGGGACAGGGGAGGAGCAGTACTTC
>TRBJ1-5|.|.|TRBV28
CASSLWRSGNQPQHF
TGTGCCAGCAGTTTATGGCGGTCGGGCAATCAGCCCCAGCATTTT
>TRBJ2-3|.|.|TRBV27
CASRPLLDRRWTPDTQYF
TGTGCCAGCAGACCACTCTTAGACAGACGATGGACCCCAGATACGCAGTATTTT
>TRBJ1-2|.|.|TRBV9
CASSGLGYTF
TGTGCCAGCAGCGGACTCGGCTACACCTTC